The rows below give T cell receptor beta chains drawn from one sample of a study of cytomegalovirus exposure and HLA in healthy donors. TCRdb keeps only in-frame clones here, not all; method: immunoSEQ multiplex PCR. The repertoire holds roughly 150,000 clones, around nine tenths seen once, with 4.2% in the top ten. The sample was PBMCs. These receptors were taken from a man aged 18 to 30 in good health and CMV-seropositive. The CDR3 runs from the conserved cysteine through the conserved F or W. D genes are given only for firm matches. Clone sizes are given selectively: once, few, many, or a class where the clone is expanded.

J	D	size	V	CDR3	DNA
TRBJ1-3	TRBD1	-	TRBV28	CASSTPSGTGASTIYF	TGTGCCAGCAGTACACCATCCGGGACAGGGGCAAGCACCATATATTTT
TRBJ2-1	TRBD1	-	TRBV6-1	CASSATGGIFYNEQFF	TGTGCCAGCAGTGCGACAGGGGGAATTTTCTACAATGAGCAGTTCTTC
TRBJ1-2	TRBD1	-	TRBV14	CASSQAGTVNYGYTF	TGTGCCAGCAGCCAAGCCGGGACAGTTAACTATGGCTACACCTTC
TRBJ2-2	TRBD1	-	TRBV6-1	CASSVGAGQGITGELFF	TGTGCCAGCAGTGTTGGTGCGGGACAGGGGATCACCGGGGAGCTGTTTTTT
TRBJ1-5	-	-	TRBV19	CATGVGRGQPQHF	TGTGCCACAGGGGTAGGGAGAGGTCAGCCCCAGCATTTT
TRBJ2-1	TRBD1	-	TRBV7-6	CASSSGQGIYNEQFF	TGTGCCAGCAGCTCGGGACAGGGGATTTACAATGAGCAGTTCTTC
TRBJ1-2	-	-	TRBV6-1	CASSEKYGSFYGYTF	TGTGCCAGCAGTGAAAAATATGGGAGTTTCTATGGCTACACCTTC
TRBJ2-1	TRBD2	-	TRBV6-1	CASIYSGTVANEQFF	TGTGCCAGCATTTATAGCGGGACTGTCGCCAATGAGCAGTTCTTC
TRBJ2-7	TRBD2	-	TRBV6-1	CASSEAGLAVSYEQYF	TGTGCCAGCAGTGAAGCGGGACTAGCGGTGTCCTACGAGCAGTACTTC
TRBJ2-3	TRBD2	-	TRBV15	CATSRTSSGRREDTQYF	TGTGCCACCAGCAGAACCTCTAGCGGGAGGCGGGAAGATACGCAGTATTTT
TRBJ1-4	TRBD1	once	TRBV10-3	CAISDDRVGVKLFF	TGTGCCATCAGTGACGACAGGGTCGGCGTAAAACTGTTTTTT
TRBJ1-1	-	-	TRBV19	CASTLTENTEAFF	TGTGCCAGTACCTTGACAGAGAACACTGAAGCTTTCTTT
TRBJ1-2	-	-	TRBV6-1	CASDGRRLYGYTF	TGTGCCAGCGACGGGAGGAGACTCTATGGCTACACCTTC
TRBJ2-3	TRBD1	-	TRBV2	CASSWRQGVDTQYF	TGTGCCAGCAGTTGGAGACAGGGCGTCGATACGCAGTATTTT
TRBJ1-2	TRBD1	-	TRBV29-1	CSVGGGTGYGYTF	TGCAGCGTGGGGGGAGGGACAGGCTATGGCTACACCTTC
TRBJ2-3	TRBD2	-	TRBV6-5	CASRVAGADTQYF	TGTGCCAGCAGGGTAGCGGGGGCCGATACGCAGTATTTT
TRBJ2-5	TRBD2	-	TRBV27	CASSKSENSGRVQETQYF	TGTGCCAGCAGTAAATCGGAAAATAGCGGGAGGGTACAAGAGACCCAGTACTTC
TRBJ2-7	TRBD1	-	TRBV27	CASSQRRTGAYEQYF	TGTGCCAGCAGTCAAAGACGGACAGGGGCCTACGAGCAGTACTTC
TRBJ2-6	TRBD1	once	TRBV5-1	CASSRTGERSGANVLTF	TGCGCCAGCAGCAGGACAGGGGAGAGGTCTGGGGCCAACGTCCTGACTTTC
TRBJ2-1	TRBD2	-	TRBV7-3	CASSLAKREGLYNEQFF	TGTGCCAGCAGCTTAGCGAAGCGGGAGGGCCTCTACAATGAGCAGTTCTTC
TRBJ1-1	TRBD1	-	TRBV29-1	CSVGQVNTEAFF	TGCAGCGTGGGACAGGTTAACACTGAAGCTTTCTTT
TRBJ2-2	-	-	TRBV7-3	CASSLGQGTGELFF	TGTGCCAGCAGCTTAGGCCAGGGGACCGGGGAGCTGTTTTTT
TRBJ2-3	TRBD2	-	TRBV6-5	CASSFLVAGGGDTQYF	TGTGCCAGCAGTTTCCTTGTCGCGGGAGGGGGAGATACGCAGTATTTT
TRBJ2-7	-	-	TRBV28	CASSSSTGLLYEQYF	TGTGCCAGCAGTTCGAGTACGGGTCTCCTCTACGAGCAGTACTTC
TRBJ2-5	-	-	TRBV7-6	CASSPGTLETQYF	TGTGCCAGCAGCCCCGGGACATTAGAGACCCAGTACTTC
TRBJ2-7	TRBD2	-	TRBV9	CASSVTGTKGREQYF	TGTGCCAGCAGCGTCACCGGGACTAAGGGGAGGGAGCAGTACTTC
TRBJ1-2	TRBD1	-	TRBV7-2	CASSLDRGLLYGYTF	TGTGCCAGCAGCTTAGACAGGGGCCTTCTCTATGGCTACACCTTC
TRBJ2-7	TRBD2	-	TRBV19	CASSLSSGSRTYEQYF	TGTGCCAGTAGTCTATCGAGCGGGAGCCGAACCTACGAGCAGTACTTC
TRBJ2-7	TRBD1	-	TRBV5-1	CASSPRTGGEQYF	TGCGCCAGCAGCCCAAGAACAGGGGGCGAGCAGTACTTC
TRBJ2-3	TRBD2	-	TRBV5-1	CASSRRLAGRFSSTDTQYF	TGCGCCAGCAGCCGAAGACTAGCGGGACGTTTCTCTAGCACAGATACGCAGTATTTT
TRBJ2-7	TRBD2	-	TRBV29-1	CSVRTSGAYEQYF	TGCAGCGTACGGACTAGCGGAGCCTACGAGCAGTACTTC
TRBJ2-7	TRBD2	-	TRBV28	CASSLFSGRAVNEQYF	TGTGCCAGCAGTTTATTTAGCGGGAGGGCCGTTAACGAGCAGTACTTC
TRBJ1-5	-	-	TRBV6-6	CASSYWEVQPQHF	TGTGCCAGCAGTTATTGGGAGGTTCAGCCCCAGCATTTT
TRBJ2-7	TRBD2	-	TRBV11-2	CASSDPLSGPHEQYF	TGTGCCAGCAGCGACCCCCTTAGCGGGCCCCACGAGCAGTACTTC
TRBJ2-3	TRBD1	-	TRBV6-1	CASSEESRGMTDTQYF	TGTGCCAGCAGTGAAGAGAGCAGGGGGATGACAGATACGCAGTATTTT
TRBJ1-2	TRBD1	-	TRBV28	CASSSLDRVRGYTF	TGTGCCAGCAGTTCGCTCGACAGGGTCCGTGGCTACACCTTC
TRBJ2-7	TRBD2	-	TRBV7-9	CASSLSGMHEQYF	TGTGCCAGCAGCCTTAGCGGGATGCACGAGCAGTACTTC
TRBJ2-7	TRBD2	-	TRBV19	CASSAGLAHEQYF	TGTGCCAGTAGTGCGGGACTAGCACACGAGCAGTACTTC
TRBJ2-3	TRBD2	once	TRBV6-5	CASSYLLAGVPDTQYF	TGTGCCAGCAGTTACCTCCTAGCGGGAGTTCCAGATACGCAGTATTTT
TRBJ2-7	TRBD2	-	TRBV27	CASRLASGSYEQYF	TGTGCCAGCAGGTTGGCTAGCGGGAGTTACGAGCAGTACTTC
TRBJ2-7	TRBD1	-	TRBV7-8	CASSLEVQGDYEQYF	TGTGCCAGCAGCTTAGAGGTACAGGGGGACTACGAGCAGTACTTC
TRBJ1-2	-	-	TRBV7-9	CASSKQGLYGYTF	TGTGCCAGCAGCAAACAGGGCCTTTATGGCTACACCTTC
TRBJ2-7	-	-	TRBV1	CTSSQTGTKVEQYF	TGCACCAGCAGCCAAACCGGGACTAAGGTCGAGCAGTACTTC
TRBJ1-4	-	-	TRBV9	CASSARTGPVGIGEKLFF	TGTGCCAGCAGCGCTAGAACAGGGCCCGTGGGGATTGGGGAAAAACTGTTTTTT
TRBJ2-6	-	-	TRBV4-1	CASSLGLQGTGANVLTF	TGCGCCAGCAGCCTGGGACTCCAAGGCACTGGGGCCAACGTCCTGACTTTC
TRBJ2-4	-	few	TRBV29-1	CSVGADAIQYF	TGCAGCGTTGGAGCGGATGCCATTCAGTACTTC
TRBJ2-1	TRBD2	-	TRBV11-3	CASSLGGRSSYNEQFF	TGTGCCAGCAGCTTAGGCGGGAGGAGCTCCTACAATGAGCAGTTCTTC
TRBJ2-3	-	-	TRBV5-1	CASSLAPVYPDTQYF	TGCGCCAGCAGCTTGGCCCCAGTGTATCCAGATACGCAGTATTTT
TRBJ2-3	-	-	TRBV13	CASGSRSTDTQYF	TGTGCCAGCGGCTCGAGGAGCACAGATACGCAGTATTTT
TRBJ1-2	-	once	TRBV9	CASSFSTGQLNYGYTF	TGTGCCAGCAGCTTTTCAACGGGACAACTTAACTATGGCTACACCTTC
TRBJ1-1	-	-	TRBV29-1	CSLEGGNTEAFF	TGCAGCCTTGAGGGGGGTAACACTGAAGCTTTCTTT
TRBJ2-1	TRBD2	-	TRBV5-6	CASSLALGLAGVNEQFF	TGTGCCAGCAGCTTGGCCCTGGGACTAGCGGGAGTCAATGAGCAGTTCTTC
TRBJ2-7	-	-	TRBV6-1	CASSEDQGETYEQYF	TGTGCCAGCAGTGAAGATCAAGGGGAAACCTACGAGCAGTACTTC
TRBJ2-7	-	-	TRBV6-1	CATNTGGSGYEQYF	TGTGCCACTAACACCGGAGGGAGCGGCTACGAGCAGTACTTC
TRBJ2-5	-	-	TRBV2	CASSEQGRETQYF	TGTGCCAGCAGTGAACAGGGGCGAGAGACCCAGTACTTC
TRBJ1-1	TRBD1	-	TRBV5-1	CASTLVNSGGTEAFF	TGCGCCAGCACCCTCGTCAATTCAGGGGGCACTGAAGCTTTCTTT
TRBJ1-2	-	-	TRBV2	CASSPNLRADYGYTF	TGTGCCAGCAGTCCTAACCTCAGGGCAGACTATGGCTACACCTTC
TRBJ2-2	-	-	TRBV19	CASSMVPGQLYTGELFF	TGTGCCAGTAGTATGGTCCCGGGACAACTGTACACCGGGGAGCTGTTTTTT
TRBJ2-1	-	once	TRBV11-3	CASSLEGIGNEQFF	TGTGCCAGCAGCTTAGAGGGTATCGGGAATGAGCAGTTCTTC
TRBJ2-1	-	-	TRBV2	CASSGGVVYNEQFF	TGTGCCAGCAGTGGGGGGGTGGTCTACAATGAGCAGTTCTTC